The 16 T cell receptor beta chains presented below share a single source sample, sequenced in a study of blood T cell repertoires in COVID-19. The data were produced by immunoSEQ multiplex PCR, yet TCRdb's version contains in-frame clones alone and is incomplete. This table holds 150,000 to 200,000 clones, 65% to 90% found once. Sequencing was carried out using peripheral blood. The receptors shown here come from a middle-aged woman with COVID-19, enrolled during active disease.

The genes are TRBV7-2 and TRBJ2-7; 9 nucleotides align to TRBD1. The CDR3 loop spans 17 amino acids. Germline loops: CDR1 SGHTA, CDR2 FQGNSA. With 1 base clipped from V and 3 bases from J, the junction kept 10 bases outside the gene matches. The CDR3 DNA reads TGTGCCAGCAGCTTAGTCGGGGGGACAGGGAGTAACTACGAGCAGTACTTC. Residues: CASSLVGGTGSNYEQYF.

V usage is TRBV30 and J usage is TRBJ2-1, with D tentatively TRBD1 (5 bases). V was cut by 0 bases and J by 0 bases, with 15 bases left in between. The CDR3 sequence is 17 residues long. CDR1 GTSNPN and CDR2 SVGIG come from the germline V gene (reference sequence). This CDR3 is CAWSVLGQLSSYNEQFF. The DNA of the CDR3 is TGTGCCTGGAGTGTCTTGGGGCAACTGAGCTCCTACAATGAGCAGTTCTTC.

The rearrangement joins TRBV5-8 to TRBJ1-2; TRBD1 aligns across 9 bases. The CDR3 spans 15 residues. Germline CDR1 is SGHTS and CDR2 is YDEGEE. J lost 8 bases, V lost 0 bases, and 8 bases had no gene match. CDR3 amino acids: CASSLAGQGASGYTF. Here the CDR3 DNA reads TGTGCCAGCAGCTTGGCGGGACAGGGAGCGAGCGGCTACACCTTC.

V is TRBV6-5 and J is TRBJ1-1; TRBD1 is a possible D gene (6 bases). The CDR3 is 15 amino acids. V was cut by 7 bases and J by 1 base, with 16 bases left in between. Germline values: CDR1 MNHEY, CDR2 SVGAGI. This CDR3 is CASNPGTPENTEAFF. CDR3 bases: TGTGCCAGCAACCCCGGGACACCGGAGAACACTGAAGCTTTCTTT.

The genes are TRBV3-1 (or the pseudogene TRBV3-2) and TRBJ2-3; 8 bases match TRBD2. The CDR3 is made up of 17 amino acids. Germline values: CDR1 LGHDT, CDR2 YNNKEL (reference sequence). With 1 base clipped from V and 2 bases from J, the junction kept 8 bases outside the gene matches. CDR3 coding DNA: TGTGCCAGCAGCCAAGTAGACGCGGGGGGCGACACAGATACGCAGTATTTT. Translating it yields CASSQVDAGGDTDTQYF.

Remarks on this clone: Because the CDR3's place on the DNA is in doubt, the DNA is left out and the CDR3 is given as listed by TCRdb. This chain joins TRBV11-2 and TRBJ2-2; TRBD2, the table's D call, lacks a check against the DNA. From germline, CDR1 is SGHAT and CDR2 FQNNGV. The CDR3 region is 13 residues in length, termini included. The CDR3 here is CASSLVEAGSCFF.

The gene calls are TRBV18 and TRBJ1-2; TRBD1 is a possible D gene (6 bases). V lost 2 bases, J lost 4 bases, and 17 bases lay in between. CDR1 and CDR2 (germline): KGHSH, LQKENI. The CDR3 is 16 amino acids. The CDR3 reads CASSPTLTARGYGYTF. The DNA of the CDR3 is TGTGCCAGCTCACCAACCCTTACGGCCAGGGGCTATGGCTACACCTTC.

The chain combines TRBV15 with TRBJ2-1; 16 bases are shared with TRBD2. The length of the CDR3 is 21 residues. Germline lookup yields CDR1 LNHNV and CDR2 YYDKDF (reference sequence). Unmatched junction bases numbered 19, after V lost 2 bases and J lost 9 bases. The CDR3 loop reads CATSRKGGGTSGRALYGEQFF. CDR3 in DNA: TGTGCCACCAGCAGAAAAGGGGGAGGGACTAGCGGGAGGGCCTTGTATGGTGAGCAGTTCTTC.

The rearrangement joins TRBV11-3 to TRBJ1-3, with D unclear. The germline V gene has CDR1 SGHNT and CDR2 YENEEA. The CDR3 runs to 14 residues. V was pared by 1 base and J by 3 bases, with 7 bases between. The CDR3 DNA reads TGTGCCAGCAGCTTAGGCGGCTATGGAAACACCATATATTTT. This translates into CASSLGGYGNTIYF.

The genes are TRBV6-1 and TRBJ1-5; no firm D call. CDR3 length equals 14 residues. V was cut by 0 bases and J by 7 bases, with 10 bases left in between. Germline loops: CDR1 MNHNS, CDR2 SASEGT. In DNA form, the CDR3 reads TGTGCCAGCAGTGAAGCCTCAGGTCGGCAGCCCCAGCATTTT. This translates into CASSEASGRQPQHF.

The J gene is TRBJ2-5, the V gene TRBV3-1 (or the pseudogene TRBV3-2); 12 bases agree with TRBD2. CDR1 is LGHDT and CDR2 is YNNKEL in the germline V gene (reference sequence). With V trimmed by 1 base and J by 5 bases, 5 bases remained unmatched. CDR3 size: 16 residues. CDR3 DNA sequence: TGTGCCAGCAGCCAAGGGACTAGCGGGGTGCGGGAGACCCAGTACTTC. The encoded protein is CASSQGTSGVRETQYF.

This CDR3 is CAWSRDRNTEAFF. CDR3 bases: TGTGCCTGGAGCCGGGACAGGAACACTGAAGCTTTCTTT. The genes are TRBV30 and TRBJ1-1; 7 bases map to TRBD1. CDR3 length: 13 residues. In germline, CDR1 is GTSNPN, CDR2 SVGIG (reference sequence). The V gene end was trimmed by 3 bases and the J gene end by 1 base; junction bases not matched to a gene: 2.

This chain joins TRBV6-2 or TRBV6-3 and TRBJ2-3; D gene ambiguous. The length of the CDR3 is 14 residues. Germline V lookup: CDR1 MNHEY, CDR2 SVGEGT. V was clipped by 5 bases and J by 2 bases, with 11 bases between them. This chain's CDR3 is CASSLGMSTDTQYF. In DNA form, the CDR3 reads TGTGCCAGCAGTCTAGGAATGTCCACAGATACGCAGTATTTT.

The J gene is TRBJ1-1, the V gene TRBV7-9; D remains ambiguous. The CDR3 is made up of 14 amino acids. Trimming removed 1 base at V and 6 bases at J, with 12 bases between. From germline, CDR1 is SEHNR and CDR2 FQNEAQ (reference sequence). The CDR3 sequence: CASSLEGGMAEAFF. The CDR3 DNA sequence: TGTGCCAGCAGCTTAGAGGGAGGGATGGCTGAAGCTTTCTTT.

CDR3 DNA sequence: TGCGCCAGCAGGGTTGGGACAGGGGGCACAGATACGCAGTATTTT. This codes for CASRVGTGGTDTQYF. V and J are TRBV5-1 and TRBJ2-3; TRBD1 aligns across 10 bases. CDR1 and CDR2 (germline): SGHRS, YFSETQ. The CDR3 has 15 amino acids. With 5 bases clipped from V and 1 base from J, the junction kept 4 bases outside the gene matches.

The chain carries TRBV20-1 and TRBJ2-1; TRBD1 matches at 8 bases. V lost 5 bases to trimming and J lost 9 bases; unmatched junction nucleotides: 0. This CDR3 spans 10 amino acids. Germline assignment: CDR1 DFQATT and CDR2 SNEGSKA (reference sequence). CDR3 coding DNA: TGCAGTGCTGGACAGGGTGAGCAGTTCTTC. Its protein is CSAGQGEQFF.